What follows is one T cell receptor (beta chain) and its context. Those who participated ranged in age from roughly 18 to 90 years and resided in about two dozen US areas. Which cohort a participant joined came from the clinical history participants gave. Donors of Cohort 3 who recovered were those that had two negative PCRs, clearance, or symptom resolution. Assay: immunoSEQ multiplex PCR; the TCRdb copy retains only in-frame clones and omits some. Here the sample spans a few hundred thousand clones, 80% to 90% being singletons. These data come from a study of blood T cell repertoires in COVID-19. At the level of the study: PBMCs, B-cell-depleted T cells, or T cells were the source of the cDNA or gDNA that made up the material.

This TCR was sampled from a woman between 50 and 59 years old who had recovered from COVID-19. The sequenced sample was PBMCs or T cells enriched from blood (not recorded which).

The CDR3 reads CATSPRTGPYNEQFF. As DNA, the CDR3 is TGTGCCACAAGTCCCAGGACAGGACCGTACAATGAGCAGTTCTTC. The chain links TRBV24-1 to TRBJ2-1; 7 nucleotides align to TRBD1. Germline V gives CDR1 KGHDR, CDR2 SFDVKD. Trimming took 10 bases from V and 4 from J; bases not matched to a gene: 12. This CDR3 contains 15 residues.